This is a list of T cell receptor beta chains from one sample in a study of T cell responses to AZD1222 COVID-19 vaccine. Profiled with immunoSEQ multiplex PCR; TCRdb holds only in-frame clones, not every one. The sample yields some 120,000 clones, about nine tenths seen once. The sample here was peripheral blood, taken on day 0 of AZD1222 vaccination. These receptors originate from an adult in good health. CDR3s include the opening cysteine and the closing phenylalanine or tryptophan. D genes are given only for firm matches. Expanded clones get a size class; other rows say once, few or many, or leave the size out.

NA	TRBV18	TRBJ1-1	NA	TGTGCCAGCTTCACAAACGCTGGGAACACTGAAGCTTTCTTT	CASFTNAGNTEAFF
NA	TRBV18	TRBJ1-1	NA	TGTGCCAGCTCATCTGGGGTGGACACTGAAGCTTTCTTT	CASSSGVDTEAFF
NA	TRBV4-1	TRBJ1-4	NA	TGCGCCAGCAGCCCCTCTGTCAGGACAACTAATGAAAAACTGTTTTTT	CASSPSVRTTNEKLFF
NA	TRBV19	TRBJ2-3	NA	TGTGCCAGTAGTTACCTAGGGGGGCAGTATTTT	CASSYLGGQYF
NA	TRBV28	TRBJ1-2	NA	TGTGCCAGCAGTTTAGCTCGATATGGCTACACCTTC	CASSLARYGYTF
TRBD1	TRBV7-8	TRBJ1-2	NA	TGTGCCAGCAGCTCCGGACAGGGGCTGGGCTACACCTTC	CASSSGQGLGYTF
NA	TRBV28	TRBJ2-7	NA	TGTGCCAGCAGTTGGGGGTACGAGCAGTACTTC	CASSWGYEQYF
NA	TRBV6-2/TRBV6-3	TRBJ1-1	NA	TGTGCCAGCAGTGACTTAGCGAGGACTGAAGCTTTCTTT	CASSDLARTEAFF
NA	TRBV6-2/TRBV6-3	TRBJ1-2	NA	TGTGCCAGCAGTTCCACCCTTTTGACAGAATTCAAGAACTATGGCTACACCTTC	CASSSTLLTEFKNYGYTF
TRBD1	TRBV6-2/TRBV6-3	TRBJ1-2	NA	TGTGCCAGCAGTCTCCTGGACAGGGGGAACTATGGCTACACCTTC	CASSLLDRGNYGYTF
NA	TRBV19	TRBJ1-1	NA	TGTGCCAGTAGTATAGTCGGTTTTCCTGAAGCTTTCTTT	CASSIVGFPEAFF
TRBD1	TRBV28	TRBJ1-5	once	TGTGCCAGCAGTTTAGTAGAGGGGGCAAATCAGCCCCAGCATTTT	CASSLVEGANQPQHF
TRBD2	TRBV24-1	TRBJ2-3	NA	TGTGCCACCAGTGATTTGGGACTAGGTTCGGATACGCAGTATTTT	CATSDLGLGSDTQYF
NA	TRBV9	TRBJ1-2	NA	TGTGCCAGCAGCGTAGCTGATGGGTCCAGCGCTAAATATGGCTACACCTTC	CASSVADGSSAKYGYTF
NA	TRBV6-2/TRBV6-3	TRBJ1-3	NA	TGTGCCAGCAGTTACTCGAATGAAGACACCCCAGGCCTCTCTGGAAACACCATATATTTT	CASSYSNEDTPGLSGNTIYF
NA	TRBV2	TRBJ1-6	NA	TGTGCAGGGGGGGGAGGGGGATATAATTCACCCCTCCACTTT	CAGGGGGYNSPLHF
NA	TRBV5-1	TRBJ1-6	NA	TGCGCCAGCAGCTTGGCCGGGAGATCACCCCTCCACTTT	CASSLAGRSPLHF
NA	TRBV25-1	TRBJ2-1	NA	TGTGCCAGCAGTGCCGACAGAACCGCCTACAATGAGCAGTTCTTC	CASSADRTAYNEQFF
NA	TRBV7-9	TRBJ1-5	NA	TGTGCCAGCAGCCGGGGGACGCCAAATCAGCCCCAGCATTTT	CASSRGTPNQPQHF
NA	TRBV30	TRBJ2-2	few	TGTGCCTGGAGTGTACTGGGCAGGTTGACCGGGGAGCTGTTTTTT	CAWSVLGRLTGELFF
NA	TRBV5-1	TRBJ1-2	once	TGCGCCAGCAGCGCGGACGGCCGATGGCATGGCTACACCTTC	CASSADGRWHGYTF
NA	TRBV19	TRBJ1-6	once	TGTGCCAGTAGTCCCCTCTTTAATTCACCCCTCCACTTT	CASSPLFNSPLHF
NA	TRBV30	TRBJ1-5	NA	TGTGCCTGGGGCCCGGGGGGCTATAGCAATCAGCCCCAGCATTTT	CAWGPGGYSNQPQHF
NA	TRBV5-1	TRBJ1-1	NA	TGCGCCAGCAGCTTGGACCCGGGGGACACTGAAGCTTTCTTT	CASSLDPGDTEAFF
TRBD2	TRBV5-4	TRBJ2-1	NA	TGTGCCAGCAGCACCGGACTAGCGGGAAACAATGAGCAGTTCTTC	CASSTGLAGNNEQFF
TRBD2	TRBV28	TRBJ2-7	NA	TGTGCCAGCAGTTCCTTCTTTGCGGGGGACTATTACGAGCAGTACTTC	CASSSFFAGDYYEQYF
TRBD1	TRBV13	TRBJ2-1	NA	TGTGCCAGCAGCTCCCTCCGGGACAGGGCCTATAGTGAGCAGTTCTTC	CASSSLRDRAYSEQFF